The sequence of this T cell receptor beta chain was determined in a study of OX40 agonist ivuxolimab in advanced cancers. Across the whole study: Participants averaged approximately 60 years of age (range roughly 23 to 79) and were roughly 80% male.

Produced via immunoSEQ multiplex PCR; TCRdb's table is partial and in-frame only. The sample has approximately 91,000 clones; around 86% are singletons. Remarks on this clone: Its matching antigen is unknown.

CDR1 is PRHDT, CDR2 FYEKMQ, per germline (reference sequence). This CDR3 has 15 residues. Trimming took 5 bases from V and 5 from J; bases not matched to a gene: 12. Overall study results and limits: Within 6 weeks, CD4+ and CD8+ blood T cells expanded clonally at 0.1 to 3.0 mg/kg. Among some nonresponders, normalized T-cell clonal expansion was also low. What antigens the expanded peripheral T cells recognized was never established.

This rearrangement joins TRBV13 to TRBJ2-7; 7 nucleotides line up with TRBD2. The sequencing used CD4+ or CD8+ T cells sorted from blood, collected in a trial of the OX40 agonist ivuxolimab. This receptor was obtained from an adult with an advanced solid tumor such as melanoma, head and neck, liver or kidney cancer. Written as DNA, the CDR3 is TGTGCCAGCAGCACCCGGACTAGTCCCCCCCACGAGCAGTACTTC. It yields the protein CASSTRTSPPHEQYF.